This passage covers 18 T cell receptor beta chains from one sample sequenced in a study of CD4 and CD8 cells across lung adenocarcinoma regions. TCRdb ran MiXCR on the PCR reads and lists one entry per CDR3 protein. The sample contains some 19,000 distinct CDR3 sequences, approximately 49% of which appear only once. What was sequenced was CD8+ T cells from the center of a lung tumor. The receptors were gathered from a female donor with lung adenocarcinoma. The CD4 and CD8 labels of this study may be unreliable.

Of note for this clonotype: At one boundary the junction diverges from the germline segment, which might be a read error. This chain connects TRBV10-3 to TRBJ2-3, with D possibly being TRBD1 or TRBD2 (6 bases each). The CDR3 has 15 amino acids. Germline V CDR1 and CDR2: ENHRY, SYGVKD. The CDR3 spells CAMSEGGGTQDTQYF. CDR3 in DNA: TGTGCCATGAGTGAGGGGGGCGGTACCCAAGATACGCAGTATTTT.

In regard to this clonotype: At one of its ends the junction is not consistent with the germline gene, which may arise from a read error. The rearrangement uses TRBV6-5 and TRBJ2-3; D tentatively reads TRBD1 or TRBD2 (5 bases each). Germline CDR1 and CDR2: MNHEY and SVGAGI. The CDR3 loop spans 15 amino acids. The CDR3 DNA sequence: TGTGCCAGCAGTTCGGGGCTGTCTACCACAAATACGCAGTATTTT. This translates into CASSSGLSTTNTQYF.

The chain is built from TRBV6-1 and TRBJ2-3; 8 nucleotides agree with TRBD2. The CDR3 is 17 amino acids. Germline trimming cut 6 bases from V and 5 bases from J; bases unmatched to any gene: 16. CDR1 and CDR2 (germline): MNHNS, SASEGT. CDR3 nucleotides: TGTGCCAGCAGCCTCGGGACGGGGGGGGGAGCCAAAGATACGCAGTATTTT. This gives the protein CASSLGTGGGAKDTQYF.

This clonotype was seen more than once but under ten times. J is TRBJ1-6 and V is TRBV6-5; weak D call: TRBD1 (5 bases). Trimming took 0 bases from V and 10 from J, leaving 10 bases between them. From germline, CDR1 is MNHEY and CDR2 SVGAGI. The CDR3 runs to 14 residues. CDR3 coding DNA: TGTGCCAGCAGTTACTCGGGGGGTGCGTCACCCCTCCACTTT. Translated: CASSYSGGASPLHF.

This chain joins TRBV6-1 and TRBJ2-5; TRBD2 agrees at 7 bases. The DNA end is more similar to TRBJ2-1, so the J call may be wrong. Germline CDR1 is MNHNS and CDR2 is SASEGT. CDR3 length: 15 residues. This chain's CDR3 is CASSEWGGGYNEQFF. CDR3 in DNA: TGTGCCAGCAGTGAATGGGGGGGGGGTTACAATGAGCAGTTCTTC.

The chain couples TRBV6-1 to TRBJ2-2; D remains unclear. Trimming took off 6 bases at V and 3 bases at J, with 11 bases between the two ends. CDR3 length: 14 amino acids. Germline CDR1 and CDR2: MNHNS and SASEGT. CDR3 sequence (DNA): TGTGCCAGCAGGCTTGAAAAGGACACCGGGGAGCTGTTTTTT. Encoded protein: CASRLEKDTGELFF.

V gene TRBV10-3 combines with J gene TRBJ2-5, with D tentatively TRBD1 or TRBD2 (6 bases each). The CDR3 runs 15 residues. The germline CDR1 and CDR2 sequences are ENHRY and SYGVKD. Trimming took 11 bases from V and 0 from J, leaving 19 bases between them. CDR3 in amino acids: CAGGSGGRDQETQYF. CDR3 DNA sequence: TGTGCCGGGGGCTCCGGGGGCCGTGACCAAGAGACCCAGTACTTC.

The chain combines TRBV6-1 with TRBJ2-4, with D tentatively TRBD2 (6 bases). Germline V gene sequence: CDR1 MNHNS, CDR2 SASEGT. This CDR3 is built from 15 residues. V lost 8 bases and J 0 bases, leaving 14 bases between the germline ends. CDR3 DNA sequence: TGTGCCAGCGGTGCGGGGCTGGGAGCCAAAAACATTCAGTACTTC. Translated: CASGAGLGAKNIQYF.

The V call is TRBV6-2 or TRBV6-3, the J call TRBJ2-3; D possibly corresponds to TRBD2 (5 bases). Germline V gene lookup returns CDR1 MNHEY and CDR2 SVGEGT. The CDR3 runs 13 residues. Trimming removed 10 bases at V and 9 bases at J, with 20 bases between. This CDR3 is CATRLGVEDTQYF. In DNA form, the CDR3 reads TGTGCCACCAGGCTGGGAGTAGAAGACACGCAGTATTTT.

The gene calls are TRBV4-1 and TRBJ1-4; perhaps TRBD1 as D (5 bases). In germline, CDR1 is MGHRA, CDR2 YSYEKL. This CDR3 region has 15 residues. V lost 3 bases and J lost 8, with 16 bases in between. The CDR3 nucleotides read TGCGCCAGCAGCCACCCTGGGGCAGATTTAGAAAAACTGTTTTTT. It specifies CASSHPGADLEKLFF.

V gene TRBV27 combines with J gene TRBJ1-5, with 9 bases fitting TRBD1. CDR3 length: 14 residues. CDR1 is MNHEY, CDR2 SMNVEV, per germline (reference sequence). V gave up 5 bases and J gave up 4 bases; unmatched junction bases: 3. CDR3 residues: CASSQGQGNQPQHF. For the CDR3, the DNA is TGTGCCAGCAGTCAGGGACAGGGAAATCAGCCCCAGCATTTT.

This clonotype was observed a handful of times. The chain recombines TRBV9 with TRBJ2-5; TRBD1 matches at 8 bases. V lost 0 bases, J lost 5 bases, and 6 bases stayed unmatched. Germline lookup yields CDR1 SGDLS and CDR2 YYNGEE. The CDR3 loop spans 15 amino acids. The CDR3 is CASSVAITGGETQYF. The CDR3 nucleotides read TGTGCCAGCAGCGTAGCGATAACAGGGGGTGAGACCCAGTACTTC. The full variable domain, its missing parts supplied by reference TRBV9 and TRBJ2-5, is DSGVTQTPKHLITATGQRVTLRCSPRSGDLSVYWYQQSLDQGLQFLIQYYNGEERAKGNILERFSAQQFPDLHSELNLSSLELGDSALYFCASSVAITGGETQYFGPGTRLLVL.

This clonotype showed up many times. The chain links TRBV14 to TRBJ2-1; D is undetermined. Germline CDR1 SGHDN, CDR2 FVKESK. The CDR3 consists of 14 residues. Trimming cost V 0 bases and J 7 bases, with 10 bases left between them. The CDR3 loop reads CASSQDLLRNEQFF. The CDR3 DNA is TGTGCCAGCAGCCAAGATCTTCTTAGGAATGAGCAGTTCTTC.

This clonotype has at least ten counts. The chain carries TRBV6-1 and TRBJ1-1; 7 positions match TRBD1. Germline CDR1 is MNHNS and CDR2 is SASEGT. J lost 5 bases, V lost 4 bases, and 1 base had no gene match. This CDR3 spans 12 amino acids. The CDR3 loop reads CASSARGTEAFF. The CDR3 DNA follows: TGTGCCAGCAGTGCCAGGGGGACTGAAGCTTTCTTT.

This clonotype was recorded a few times. Compared with germline, one end of the junction differs, possibly owing to a read error. The rearrangement uses TRBV27 and TRBJ2-3, with a possible D match to TRBD1 (7 bases). Germline CDR1 MNHEY, CDR2 SMNVEV (reference sequence). CDR3 size: 15 residues. CDR3 region: CASRQGVGLKDTQYF. In DNA form, the CDR3 reads TGTGCCAGCAGGCAGGGGGTGGGACTCAAAGATACGCAGTATTTC.

Many counts were recorded for this clonotype. The V call is TRBV12-3 or TRBV12-4, the J call TRBJ2-5; D is perhaps TRBD1 (5 bases). CDR3 length: 14 residues. The V end lost 2 bases, the J end lost 1 base, and 8 bases lay between the germline ends. The CDR3 coding sequence is TGTGCCAGCAGTTTATTTCAGGGCCAAGAGACCCAGTACTTC. Protein sequence: CASSLFQGQETQYF.

The chain links TRBV6-1 to TRBJ2-5; D is unclear. V was clipped by 8 bases and J by 0 bases, with 16 bases between them. Germline V gene sequence: CDR1 MNHNS, CDR2 SASEGT. The CDR3 is 15 amino acids. In DNA, the CDR3 is TGTGCCAGCGAGAAACAGCTTTGGTACCAAGAGACCCAGTACTTC. Its translation: CASEKQLWYQETQYF.

This clonotype was seen many times. This chain joins TRBV6-5 and TRBJ1-1; no firm D call. The CDR3 is 15 residues long. Germline V lookup: CDR1 MNHEY, CDR2 SVGAGI. Trimming removed 4 bases from V and 4 bases from J, with 16 bases in between. CDR3 sequence (DNA): TGTGCCAGCAGTTCGGAATTTAGGTCCGCCACTGAAGCTTTCTTT. Translating gives CASSSEFRSATEAFF.